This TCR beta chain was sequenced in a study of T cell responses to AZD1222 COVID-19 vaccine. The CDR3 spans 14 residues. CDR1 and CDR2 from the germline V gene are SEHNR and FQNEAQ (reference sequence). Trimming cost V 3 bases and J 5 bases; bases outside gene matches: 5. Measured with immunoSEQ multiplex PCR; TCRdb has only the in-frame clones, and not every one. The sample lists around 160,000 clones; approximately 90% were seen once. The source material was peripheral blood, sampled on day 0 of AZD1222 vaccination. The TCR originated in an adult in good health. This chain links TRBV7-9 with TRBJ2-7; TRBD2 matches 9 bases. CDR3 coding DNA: TGTGCCAGCAGCTTTAGCGGGAGCTATAACGAGCAGTACTTC. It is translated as CASSFSGSYNEQYF.